The sequence of this T cell receptor beta chain was determined in a study of T cells in Graves' hyperthyroidism and ophthalmopathy. The study, taken as a whole, reports: From stable hyperthyroidism, ophthalmopathy was set apart by a 13 V-J model.

This clonotype was observed at least ten times. The antigen remains unidentified. RNA transcripts gave rise to amplified TCR beta CDR3 regions. A set of HTBI primers served as the primers for a first-round RT-PCR of the TCR CDR3. TCRdb reprocessed the multiplex PCR reads with MiXCR, giving one entry per CDR3 protein. The sample holds around 400,000 distinct CDR3 sequences, under 15% seen once. No progression to ophthalmopathy during 18 months of follow-up defined stable disease. Clinical symptoms, serum thyroxine and TRAb, thyroid ultrasound and orbital computed tomography were used for the diagnoses. Germline CDR1 and CDR2: SEHNR and FQNEAQ (reference sequence). CDR3 length: 15 amino acids. The J segment lost 4 bases and the V segment lost 3 bases, leaving 5 bases of the junction unmatched.

The genes are TRBV7-9 and TRBJ2-1, with 8 bases that match TRBD2. The specimen sequenced was blood. The receptor was derived from a woman under 30 with Graves' hyperthyroidism. This CDR3 is CASSLGLDYYNEQFF. For the CDR3, the DNA is TGTGCCAGCAGCTTGGGACTAGATTATTACAATGAGCAGTTCTTC. Full variable domain (rest looked up from reference TRBV7-9 and TRBJ2-1): DTGVSQNPRHKITKRGQNVTFRCDPISEHNRLYWYRQTLGQGPEFLTYFQNEAQLEKSRLLSDRFSAERPKGSFSTLEIQRTEQGDSAMYLCASSLGLDYYNEQFFGPGTRLTVL.